This TCR beta chain is from a study of blood T cell repertoires in COVID-19. As for the study in general: COVID-19 samples collected from the United States, Italy and Spain covered acute and convalescent phases. Nucleic acid was either cDNA or gDNA, and it came from T cells, B-cell-depleted T cells, or PBMCs.

Participants' reported clinical history set cohort assignment. Resolution of symptoms, clearance, or two negative PCRs was present in recovered Cohort 3 donors. CDR1 and CDR2 from the germline V gene are MDHEN and SYDVKM. The CDR3 spans 16 residues. Trimming at V came to 1 base and at J to 2 bases, leaving 7 bases not matched to a gene. Clones were read by immunoSEQ multiplex PCR, and TCRdb kept only the in-frame ones, dropping some. Of 400,000 to 450,000 clones listed, more than 80% were seen once; the top ten hold 1% to 1.3%. The rearrangement links TRBV28 to TRBJ2-7, with 8 bases lining up with TRBD1. This TCR came from a man under 40 who had recovered from COVID-19. Material: PBMCs or T cells enriched from blood (not recorded which). The CDR3 DNA follows: TGTGCCAGCAGTTTATCGGGGACAGGTCCCCCCTACGAGCAGTACTTC. Its translation is CASSLSGTGPPYEQYF.